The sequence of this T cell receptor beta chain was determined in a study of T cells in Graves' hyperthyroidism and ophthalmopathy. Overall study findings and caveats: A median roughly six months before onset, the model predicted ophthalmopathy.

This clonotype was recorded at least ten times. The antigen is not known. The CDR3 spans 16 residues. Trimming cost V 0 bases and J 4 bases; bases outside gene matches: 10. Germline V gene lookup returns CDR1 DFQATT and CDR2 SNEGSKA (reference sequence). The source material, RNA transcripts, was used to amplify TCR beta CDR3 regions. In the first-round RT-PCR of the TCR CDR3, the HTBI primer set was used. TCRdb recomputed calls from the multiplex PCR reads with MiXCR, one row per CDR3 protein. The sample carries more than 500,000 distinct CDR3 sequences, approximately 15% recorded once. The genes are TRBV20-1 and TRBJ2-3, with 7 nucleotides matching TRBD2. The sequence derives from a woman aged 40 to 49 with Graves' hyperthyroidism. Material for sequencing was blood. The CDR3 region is CSARDLAGEVADTQYF. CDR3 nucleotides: TGCAGTGCTAGAGATCTTGCGGGAGAGGTGGCAGATACGCAGTATTTT.